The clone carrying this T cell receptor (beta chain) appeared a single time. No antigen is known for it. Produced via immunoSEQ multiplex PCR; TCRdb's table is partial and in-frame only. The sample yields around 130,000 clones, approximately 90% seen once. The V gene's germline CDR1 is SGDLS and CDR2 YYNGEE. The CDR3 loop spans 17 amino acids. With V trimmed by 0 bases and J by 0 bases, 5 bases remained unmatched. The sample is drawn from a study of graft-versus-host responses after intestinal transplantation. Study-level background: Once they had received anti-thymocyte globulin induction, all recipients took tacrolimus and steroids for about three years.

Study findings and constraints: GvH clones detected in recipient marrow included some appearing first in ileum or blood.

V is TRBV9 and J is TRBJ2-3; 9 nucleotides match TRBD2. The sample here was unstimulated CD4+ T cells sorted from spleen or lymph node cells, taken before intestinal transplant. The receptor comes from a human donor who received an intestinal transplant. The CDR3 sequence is CASSVAGGLASTDTQYF. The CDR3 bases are TGTGCCAGCAGCGTAGCTGGGGGACTAGCAAGCACAGATACGCAGTATTTT.